This TCR beta chain comes out of a study of blood T cell repertoires in COVID-19. Study at large: COVID-19 samples collected from the United States, Italy and Spain covered acute and convalescent phases. In each case, the material was cDNA or gDNA derived from T cells, B-cell-depleted T cells, or PBMCs.

Measured with immunoSEQ multiplex PCR; TCRdb has only the in-frame clones, and not every one. The sample has about 50,000 clones; 70% to 80% are singletons. Trimming left V 8 bases short and J 5 bases short, with 19 bases between. CDR3 length: 14 amino acids. Residents of 24 US areas, aged roughly 18 to 95 years, made up the participants. Each participant's cohort was designated according to participant-reported clinical history. The origin of this receptor is a woman aged 45-60 years with acute COVID-19. The chain joins TRBV5-3 to TRBJ1-2; D not certain. TRBV5-3 is designated an ORF whose function remains uncertain. The sample comprised PBMCs or T cells enriched from blood (not recorded which). CDR3 in DNA: TGTGCCAGCGGTACGGAGCCGCTAGAATATGGCTACACCTTC. Its protein product is CASGTEPLEYGYTF.